One and the same sample provided the 29 T cell receptor beta chains below, sequenced in a study of neoadjuvant nivolumab and ipilimumab in lung cancer. Libraries were prepared by immunoSEQ multiplex PCR; TCRdb keeps only in-frame clonotypes and omits some of them. The profile shows 25,000 to 30,000 clones, 70% to 80% of them singletons. Sequenced here: tumor tissue, sampled after neoadjuvant nivolumab, alone or with ipilimumab, at or shortly before surgery. The origin of the receptors is an adult with non-small cell lung cancer.

The rearrangement links TRBV10-3 to TRBJ2-7, with 9 nucleotides matching TRBD1. J lost 5 bases, V lost 11 bases, and 7 bases had no gene match. The CDR3 sequence is 12 residues long. The germline CDR1 and CDR2 sequences are ENHRY and SYGVKD. The CDR3: CASGTGLNEQYF. The CDR3 coding sequence is TGTGCCTCCGGGACAGGGTTGAACGAGCAGTACTTC.

V usage is TRBV15 and J usage is TRBJ1-2; 8 bases match TRBD1. CDR1 is LNHNV and CDR2 is YYDKDF in the germline V gene (reference sequence). The CDR3 is 15 residues long. V gave up 0 bases and J gave up 2 bases; unmatched junction bases: 2. The CDR3 sequence is CATSREQGANYGYTF. DNA for the CDR3: TGTGCCACCAGCAGAGAGCAGGGGGCAAACTATGGCTACACCTTC.

The rearrangement links TRBV6-1 to TRBJ1-2, with 8 positions matching TRBD1. The CDR3 contains 13 residues. Losses at the gene ends were 6 bases for V and 3 bases for J; bases not matched to a gene: 3. Germline-derived CDR1 and CDR2 are MNHNS and SASEGT. This CDR3 is CASRMTGDYGYTF. The CDR3 nucleotides are TGTGCCAGCAGGATGACAGGGGACTATGGCTACACCTTC.

This clone has only one observation. The rearrangement links TRBV9 to TRBJ1-1, with D possibly TRBD1 on 6 matching bases. Germline V lookup: CDR1 SGDLS, CDR2 YYNGEE. The CDR3 sequence is 17 residues long. V was pared by 4 bases and J by 0 bases, with 19 bases between. The CDR3 DNA reads TGTGCCAGCAGCCCAAGAGGGGGGGCCCTCATGAACACTGAAGCTTTCTTT. It yields the protein CASSPRGGALMNTEAFF.

This clone was counted a few times. The chain recombines TRBV10-3 with TRBJ1-6, with 8 bases matching TRBD1. Germline V gives CDR1 ENHRY, CDR2 SYGVKD. CDR3 length: 14 amino acids. V shed 6 bases, J shed 9 bases, and the junction held 7 bases outside the gene matches. CDR3 region: CAISSDRGASPLHF. The CDR3 DNA sequence: TGTGCCATCAGCTCTGACAGGGGAGCTTCACCCCTCCACTTT.

Concerning this clone itself: Other nucleotide sequences from this sample produce the same CDR3. The chain uses TRBV9 and TRBJ1-5; D gene unclear. This CDR3 is 14 amino acids long. V lost 0 bases to trimming and J lost 1 base, with 5 bases between them. The germline V gene encodes CDR1 SGDLS and CDR2 YYNGEE. The CDR3 loop is CASSVDGSNQPQHF. CDR3 DNA: TGTGCCAGCAGCGTAGACGGGAGCAATCAGCCCCAGCATTTT.

The chain's CDR3 is CASSLTSGLKNIQYF. DNA for the CDR3: TGTGCCAGCAGCTTGACTAGCGGCTTGAAAAACATTCAGTACTTC. The chain has TRBV5-4 and TRBJ2-4, with 8 bases aligning to TRBD2. Germline lookup yields CDR1 SGHNT and CDR2 YYREEE (reference sequence). The J segment lost 4 bases and the V segment lost 1 base, leaving 4 bases of the junction unmatched. The CDR3 runs 15 residues.

The rearrangement uses TRBV29-1 and TRBJ2-3; 12 bases are a match to TRBD2. V gave up 4 bases and J gave up 4 bases; unmatched junction bases: 6. CDR1 is SQVTM, CDR2 ANQGSEA, per germline. The CDR3 sequence is 15 residues long. The CDR3 region is CSVGETSGGSDTQYF. The CDR3 DNA sequence: TGCAGCGTTGGGGAGACTAGCGGGGGATCAGATACGCAGTATTTT.

The V gene is TRBV18, the J gene TRBJ1-1, with D uncertain. Germline V lookup: CDR1 KGHSH, CDR2 LQKENI. This CDR3 comprises 13 residues. V lost 4 bases, J lost 0 bases, and 6 bases lay in between. DNA of the CDR3: TGTGCCAGCTCACAAACAGTGAACACTGAAGCTTTCTTT. Protein product: CASSQTVNTEAFF.

This chain links TRBV10-2 with TRBJ2-7; tentatively, D is TRBD1 (5 bases). V was shortened by 3 bases and J by 0 bases, with 12 bases between the two germline ends. The CDR3 sequence is 15 residues long. From germline, CDR1 is WSHSY and CDR2 SAAADI. The CDR3 bases are TGCGCCAGCAGTGATCCCAGGGTGAGCTCCTACGAGCAGTACTTC. Amino acid sequence: CASSDPRVSSYEQYF.

This clone appeared a single time. CDR3 sequence: CAIGTGFDNQPQHF. In DNA, the CDR3 is TGTGCCATCGGGACAGGGTTTGACAATCAGCCCCAGCATTTT. The chain uses TRBV10-3 and TRBJ1-5; 9 positions match TRBD1. CDR1 and CDR2 from the germline V gene are ENHRY and SYGVKD. The CDR3 length is 14 residues. With V trimmed by 8 bases and J by 3 bases, 5 bases remained unmatched.

The CDR3 region is CASRPGDYNSPLHF. CDR3 coding DNA: TGCGCCAGCAGGCCGGGCGACTATAATTCACCCCTCCACTTT. The rearrangement links TRBV10-2 to TRBJ1-6, with D unclear. CDR3 length: 14 residues. Germline V lookup: CDR1 WSHSY, CDR2 SAAADI. V gave up 6 bases and J gave up 3 bases, with 9 bases separating them.

The CDR3: CASGPQGANTQYF. Written as DNA, the CDR3 is TGTGCCAGCGGACCCCAGGGGGCAAATACGCAGTATTTT. This chain connects TRBV14 to TRBJ2-3; 8 nucleotides match TRBD1. The CDR3 consists of 13 residues. CDR1 and CDR2 (germline): SGHDN, FVKESK. J lost 7 bases, V lost 8 bases, and 8 bases had no gene match. The complete variable domain, with remaining parts taken from reference TRBV14 and TRBJ2-3, reads EAGVTQFPSHSVIEKGQTVTLRCDPISGHDNLYWYRRVMGKEIKFLLHFVKESKQDESGMPNNRFLAERTGGTYSTLKVQPAELEDSGVYFCASGPQGANTQYFGPGTRLTVL.

V and J are TRBV7-9 and TRBJ1-1; D ambiguous. CDR3 length: 16 residues. V shed 2 bases and J shed 2 bases, with 15 bases lying between them. From germline, CDR1 is SEHNR and CDR2 FQNEAQ (reference sequence). CDR3 sequence (DNA): TGTGCCAGCAGCTTAATTGGTGCCAGGACCAACACTGAAGCTTTCTTT. This translates into CASSLIGARTNTEAFF.

V is TRBV4-1 and J is TRBJ2-4, with a tentative D call TRBD1 (6 bases). In germline, CDR1 is MGHRA, CDR2 YSYEKL. Deletions cut 2 bases from V and 1 base from J, with 6 bases between. The CDR3 has 14 residues. Here the CDR3 reads CASSQQGAKNIQYF. CDR3 sequence (DNA): TGCGCCAGCAGCCAACAGGGGGCCAAAAACATTCAGTACTTC.

This clone has a handful of counts. J is TRBJ2-7 and V is TRBV6-1; no clear D. In germline, CDR1 is MNHNS, CDR2 SASEGT. The V end lost 4 bases, the J end lost 0 bases, and 10 bases lay between the germline ends. The CDR3 loop spans 14 amino acids. The CDR3 bases are TGTGCCAGCAGTGTAGAAGGGTTCTCCTACGAGCAGTACTTC. Translation: CASSVEGFSYEQYF.

The gene calls are TRBV19 and TRBJ1-6; maybe TRBD1 (6 bases). Trimming pared 7 bases from V and 7 bases from J, leaving 11 bases between. CDR1 and CDR2 (germline): LNHDA, SQIVND (reference sequence). The CDR3 is 13 amino acids. This CDR3 reads CASNRDGNSPLHF. CDR3 coding DNA: TGTGCCAGTAACAGGGACGGCAATTCACCCCTCCACTTT. The full variable domain, in which reference TRBV19 and TRBJ1-6 provide the parts outside the CDR3, is DGGITQSPKYLFRKEGQNVTLSCEQNLNHDAMYWYRQDPGQGLRLIYYSQIVNDFQKGDIAEGYSVSREKKESFPLTVTSAQKNPTAFYLCASNRDGNSPLHFGNGTRLTVT.

Of note for this clone: The same CDR3 also results from other DNA sequences found in this sample. CDR3 DNA: TGTGCCAGCTCACCAGGTCACCAAGAGACCCAGTACTTC. Protein product: CASSPGHQETQYF. This rearrangement joins TRBV18 to TRBJ2-5; no clear D gene. Germline V lookup: CDR1 KGHSH, CDR2 LQKENI. The CDR3 length is 13 residues. V lost 2 bases to trimming and J lost 0 bases, with 4 bases between them.

The chain is built from TRBV9 and TRBJ1-6, with D tentatively TRBD1 (6 bases). V gave up 3 bases and J gave up 7 bases, with 11 bases separating them. Germline lookup yields CDR1 SGDLS and CDR2 YYNGEE. The length of the CDR3 is 14 residues. CDR3 residues: CASSAGHANSPLHF. The CDR3 DNA reads TGTGCCAGCAGCGCGGGACACGCCAATTCACCCCTCCACTTT.

V and J are TRBV5-1 and TRBJ2-1; 8 bases map to TRBD2. Germline V gives CDR1 SGHRS, CDR2 YFSETQ. V lost 4 bases to trimming and J lost 1 base; unmatched junction nucleotides: 4. This CDR3 comprises 15 residues. The CDR3 DNA reads TGCGCCAGCAGCCCACTAGCGGAATCCTACAATGAGCAGTTCTTC. Protein: CASSPLAESYNEQFF.

The chain is built from TRBV5-1 and TRBJ1-3, with D unresolved. Germline V gene lookup returns CDR1 SGHRS and CDR2 YFSETQ. V was clipped by 0 bases and J by 0 bases, with 10 bases between them. This CDR3 is 16 amino acids long. This chain's CDR3 is CASSLASSGSGNTIYF. The CDR3 DNA sequence: TGCGCCAGCAGCTTGGCCTCTTCCGGCTCTGGAAACACCATATATTTT.

The V and J genes are TRBV5-1 and TRBJ1-2, with D unclear. In germline, CDR1 is SGHRS, CDR2 YFSETQ. The length of the CDR3 is 11 residues. V was trimmed by 4 bases and J by 4 bases, leaving 5 bases between them. The CDR3 DNA follows: TGCGCCAGCAGCCTAGGCTATGGCTACACCTTC. Residues: CASSLGYGYTF.

The J gene is TRBJ2-2, the V gene TRBV6-1; the D gene could be TRBD1 or TRBD2 (6 bases each). Germline assignment: CDR1 MNHNS and CDR2 SASEGT. V was shortened by 4 bases and J by 5 bases, with 11 bases between the two germline ends. The CDR3 is made up of 14 amino acids. The CDR3 is CASSVRGGTGELFF. CDR3 DNA sequence: TGTGCCAGCAGTGTTAGAGGGGGGACCGGGGAGCTGTTTTTT.

Worth noting for this clone: Mismatch with germline at one junction end may stem from a read error. The V and J genes are TRBV4-2 and TRBJ2-3; D call uncertain. The CDR3 consists of 16 residues. The germline CDR1 and CDR2 sequences are LGHNA and YNFKEQ. CDR3 DNA sequence: TGTGCCGGCAGCCAAGATCGAACTTTCGCCACAGATACGCAGTATTTT. It translates to CAGSQDRTFATDTQYF.

The chain uses TRBV4-1 and TRBJ2-2; a possible D gene is TRBD1 (5 bases). Germline-derived CDR1 and CDR2 are MGHRA and YSYEKL. The V end lost 0 bases, the J end lost 6 bases, and 14 bases lay between the germline ends. The CDR3 length is 16 residues. DNA of the CDR3: TGCGCCAGCAGCCAAGATAGCTTCAGGGTTTCCGGGGAGCTGTTTTTT. Translated, it gives CASSQDSFRVSGELFF.

This chain links TRBV7-9 with TRBJ2-3; D might be TRBD2 (6 bases). From germline, CDR1 is SEHNR and CDR2 FQNEAQ (reference sequence). V lost 1 base and J 4 bases, leaving 9 bases between the germline ends. The CDR3 has 14 residues. The CDR3 loop reads CASSLGWGADTQYF. The CDR3 bases are TGTGCCAGCAGCTTAGGTTGGGGGGCAGATACGCAGTATTTT.

V and J are TRBV28 and TRBJ2-7; 10 bases fit TRBD2. The CDR3 is 18 residues long. J was trimmed by 5 bases and V by 4 bases; bases with no gene match: 17. CDR1 MDHEN and CDR2 SYDVKM come from the germline V gene. The CDR3 spells CASSSTRRASGGPDEQYF. The CDR3 coding sequence is TGTGCCAGCAGTTCCACCCGGCGTGCTAGCGGGGGTCCAGACGAGCAGTACTTC.

This chain links TRBV4-3 with TRBJ2-5, with 7 bases lining up with TRBD2. CDR3 length: 14 residues. The junction had 4 bases not matched to a gene; V was cut back by 1 base and J by 5 bases. The V gene's germline CDR1 is LGHNA and CDR2 YSLEER. CDR3 DNA: TGCGCCAGCAGCCAAGGACTAGCTCGGGAGACCCAGTACTTC. Its translation is CASSQGLARETQYF.

This clone turned up a few times. V gene TRBV2 combines with J gene TRBJ2-7; D gene ambiguous. V lost 2 bases and J 5 bases, leaving 10 bases between the germline ends. The CDR3 runs 13 residues. CDR1 is SNHLY, CDR2 FYNNEI, per germline. The CDR3 reads CASSEPFTDEQYF. CDR3 bases: TGTGCCAGCAGTGAACCCTTCACAGACGAGCAGTACTTC. Looking up the rest from reference TRBV2 and TRBJ2-7 gives the full variable domain: EPEVTQTPSHQVTQMGQEVILRCVPISNHLYFYWYRQILGQKVEFLVSFYNNEISEKSEIFDDQFSVERPDGSNFTLKIRSTKLEDSAMYFCASSEPFTDEQYFGPGTRLTVT.